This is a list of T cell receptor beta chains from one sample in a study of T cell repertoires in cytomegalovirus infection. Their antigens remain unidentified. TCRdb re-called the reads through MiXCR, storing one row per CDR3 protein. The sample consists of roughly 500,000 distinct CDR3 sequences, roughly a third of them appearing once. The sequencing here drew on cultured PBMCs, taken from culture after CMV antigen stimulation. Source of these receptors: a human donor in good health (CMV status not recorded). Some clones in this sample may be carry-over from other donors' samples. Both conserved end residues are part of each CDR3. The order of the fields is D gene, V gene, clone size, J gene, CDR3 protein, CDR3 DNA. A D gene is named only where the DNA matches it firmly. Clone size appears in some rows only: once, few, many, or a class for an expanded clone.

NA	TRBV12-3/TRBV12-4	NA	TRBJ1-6	CASGAEYNSPLHF	TGTGCCAGCGGCGCGGAGTATAATTCACCCCTCCACTTT
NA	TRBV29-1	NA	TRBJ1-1	CSVQGSTEAFF	TGCAGCGTTCAGGGGAGCACTGAAGCTTTCTTT
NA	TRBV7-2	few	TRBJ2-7	CASSLGAPSYEQYF	TGTGCCAGCAGCTTAGGTGCCCCCTCCTACGAGCAGTACTTC
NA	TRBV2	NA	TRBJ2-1	CASSEQGLSYNEQFF	TGTGCCAGCAGTGAGCAGGGGCTCTCCTACAATGAGCAGTTCTTC
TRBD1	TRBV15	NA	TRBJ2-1	CATSGNRGYNEQFF	TGTGCCACCAGCGGGAACAGGGGTTACAATGAGCAGTTCTTC
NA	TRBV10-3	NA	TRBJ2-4	CAISESVEGRTKNIQYF	TGTGCCATCAGTGAGTCGGTAGAGGGACGAACCAAAAACATTCAGTACTTC
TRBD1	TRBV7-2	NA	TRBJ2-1	CASSYNPTGESSHEQFF	TGTGCCAGCAGCTACAATCCGACAGGGGAGTCATCCCATGAGCAGTTCTTC
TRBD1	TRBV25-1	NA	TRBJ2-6	CASSVPTGAAGANVLTF	TGTGCCAGCAGTGTACCGACAGGGGCGGCTGGGGCCAACGTCCTGACTTTC
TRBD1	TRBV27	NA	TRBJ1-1	CASSLARTGQLHTEAFF	TGTGCCAGCAGTTTAGCCCGGACAGGGCAGCTACACACTGAAGCTTTCTTT
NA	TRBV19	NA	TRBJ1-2	CASRFLTQGYPNDNYGYTF	TGTGCCAGTAGATTCCTGACACAGGGCTACCCGAACGATAACTATGGCTACACCTTC
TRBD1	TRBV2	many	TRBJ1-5	CASSEGPGGLSAQPQHF	TGTGCCAGCAGTGAAGGTCCAGGGGGGCTTTCTGCTCAGCCCCAGCATTTT
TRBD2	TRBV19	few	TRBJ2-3	CASHEGLAEFWGSTDTQYF	TGTGCCAGTCACGAGGGACTAGCGGAATTTTGGGGAAGCACAGATACGCAGTATTTT
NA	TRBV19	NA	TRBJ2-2	CASSKGYTGELFF	TGTGCCAGTAGTAAAGGGTACACCGGGGAGCTGTTTTTT
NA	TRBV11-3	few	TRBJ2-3	CASRKDSSVADTQYF	TGTGCCAGCAGGAAGGACAGCTCGGTCGCAGATACGCAGTATTTT
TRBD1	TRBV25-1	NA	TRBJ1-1	CASSGQGGATEAFF	TGTGCCAGCAGTGGACAGGGAGGTGCCACTGAAGCTTTCTTT
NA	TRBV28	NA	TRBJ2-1	CASNGAEGEAYNEQFF	TGTGCCAGCAACGGGGCGGAAGGGGAGGCCTACAATGAGCAGTTCTTC
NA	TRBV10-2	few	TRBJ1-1	CASSDPGGGTEAFF	TGCGCCAGCAGTGACCCGGGGGGAGGGACTGAAGCTTTCTTT
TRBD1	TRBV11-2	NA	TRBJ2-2	CASSLVAGGLSGELFF	TGTGCCAGCAGCTTAGTTGCAGGGGGCTTATCTGGGGAGCTGTTTTTT
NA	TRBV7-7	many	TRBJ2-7	CASSLGRTYEQYF	TGTGCCAGCAGCTTAGGTCGGACCTACGAGCAGTACTTC
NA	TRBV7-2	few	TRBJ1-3	CASSSFSLTSGNTIYF	TGTGCCAGCAGCTCCTTTAGTTTGACCTCTGGAAACACCATATATTTT
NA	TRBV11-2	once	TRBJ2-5	CASSLDFGQETQYF	TGTGCCAGCAGCTTAGATTTCGGGCAAGAGACCCAGTACTTC
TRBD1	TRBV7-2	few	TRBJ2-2	CASSRDRGTGELFF	TGTGCCAGCAGCCGGGACAGGGGGACCGGGGAGCTGTTTTTT
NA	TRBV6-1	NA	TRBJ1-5	CASGLLSQHF	TGTGCCAGCGGCCTGTTATCCCAGCATTTT
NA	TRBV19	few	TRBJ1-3	CASARTAGNTIYF	TGTGCCAGTGCCCGGACAGCTGGAAACACCATATATTTT
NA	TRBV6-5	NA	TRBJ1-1	CASTPPGGTEAFF	TGTGCCAGCACCCCTCCGGGGGGCACTGAAGCTTTCTTT
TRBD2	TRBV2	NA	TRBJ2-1	CASSERAREAHHNEQFF	TGTGCCAGCAGTGAACGGGCGCGGGAGGCCCACCACAATGAGCAGTTCTTC
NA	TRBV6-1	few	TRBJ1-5	CASGEGQFNQPQHF	TGTGCCAGCGGCGAGGGACAATTCAATCAGCCCCAGCATTTT
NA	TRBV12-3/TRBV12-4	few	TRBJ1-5	CASSPMSRGQPQHF	TGTGCCAGCAGTCCCATGTCCCGCGGCCAGCCCCAGCATTTT
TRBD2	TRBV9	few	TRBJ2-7	CASSPLAGTGHEQYF	TGTGCCAGCAGCCCACTAGCGGGAACGGGGCACGAGCAGTACTTC
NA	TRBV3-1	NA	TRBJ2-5	CASSQDPRKSETQYF	TGTGCCAGCAGCCAAGACCCCCGAAAGTCTGAGACCCAGTACTTC
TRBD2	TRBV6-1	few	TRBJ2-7	CALLGTSGHEQYF	TGTGCCCTACTCGGGACTAGCGGCCACGAGCAGTACTTC
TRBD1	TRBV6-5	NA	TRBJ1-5	CASSYETGGQPQHF	TGTGCCAGCAGTTACGAGACAGGGGGTCAGCCCCAGCATTTT
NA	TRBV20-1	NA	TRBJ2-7	CSARGLQGLHREQYF	TGCAGTGCTAGGGGGCTGCAGGGGCTTCACCGCGAGCAGTACTTC
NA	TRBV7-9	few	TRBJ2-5	CASSHGWKTQYF	TGTGCCAGCAGCCACGGGTGGAAGACCCAGTACTTC
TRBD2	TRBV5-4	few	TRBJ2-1	CASSLELAGVDEQFF	TGTGCCAGCAGCTTGGAGCTAGCGGGAGTCGATGAGCAGTTCTTC
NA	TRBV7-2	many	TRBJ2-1	CASSSDRFLLNEQFF	TGTGCCAGCAGCTCCGACAGATTCTTACTAAATGAGCAGTTCTTC
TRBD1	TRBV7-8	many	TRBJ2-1	CASSLWGQGAAEQFF	TGTGCCAGCAGCTTATGGGGACAGGGGGCGGCTGAGCAGTTCTTC
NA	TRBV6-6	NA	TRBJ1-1	CASSPAGWTEAFF	TGTGCCAGCAGCCCCGCAGGGTGGACTGAAGCTTTCTTT
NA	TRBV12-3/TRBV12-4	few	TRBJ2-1	CASSRAQGNYNEQFF	TGTGCCAGCAGTCGGGCCCAAGGAAACTACAATGAGCAGTTCTTC
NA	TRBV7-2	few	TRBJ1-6	CASSLESAYNSPLHF	TGTGCCAGCAGCTTAGAGTCAGCTTATAATTCACCCCTCCACTTT
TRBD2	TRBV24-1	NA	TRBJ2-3	CATSEEGLYTDTQYF	TGTGCCACCAGTGAAGAGGGACTATACACAGATACGCAGTATTTT
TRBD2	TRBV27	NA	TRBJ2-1	CASSQGLAEYNEQFF	TGTGCCAGCAGTCAAGGGCTAGCGGAATACAATGAGCAGTTCTTC
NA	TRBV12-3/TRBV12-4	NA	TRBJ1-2	CASSLVRRSGQNYGYTF	TGTGCCAGCAGTTTAGTAAGGCGGAGCGGACAAAACTATGGCTACACCTTC
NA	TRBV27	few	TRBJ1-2	CASSLNVLGGYTF	TGTGCCAGCAGTTTAAATGTTTTAGGGGGCTACACCTTC
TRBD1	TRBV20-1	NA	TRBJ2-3	CSASNPGQNTDTQYF	TGCAGTGCTTCGAATCCGGGACAGAACACAGATACGCAGTATTTT
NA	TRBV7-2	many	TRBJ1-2	CASSLAPAAIYYGYTF	TGTGCCAGCAGCTTAGCGCCCGCAGCGATTTACTATGGCTACACCTTC
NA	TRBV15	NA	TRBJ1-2	CATSRAPNVRDGYGYTF	TGTGCCACCAGCAGAGCCCCAAACGTCAGGGATGGCTATGGCTACACCTTC
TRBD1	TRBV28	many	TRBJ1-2	CASSTGVLNYGYTF	TGTGCCAGCAGCACAGGGGTGCTCAACTATGGCTACACCTTC
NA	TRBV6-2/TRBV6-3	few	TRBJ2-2	CASSKSRTITGELFF	TGTGCCAGCAGTAAATCTCGTACCATTACCGGGGAGCTGTTTTTT